The rows below give T cell receptor beta chains drawn from one sample of a study of CD8+ T cells in alopecia areata. The assay was immunoSEQ multiplex PCR, and TCRdb's table has in-frame clones only and misses some. This table holds around 210,000 clones, over 60% found once. The source was CD4+ T cells sorted from blood, collected at week 4, from a patient treated with tofacitinib. These receptor sequences come from a human donor with alopecia areata. The CDR3 runs from the conserved cysteine through the conserved F or W. D genes are given only for firm matches. The size entry is marked missing in some rows and otherwise reads once, few, many or a size class.

>few|TRBD1|TRBJ2-7|TRBV9
TGTGCCAGCAGCGTAGATCCGACAGGGGCTTACGAGCAGTACTTC
CASSVDPTGAYEQYF
>NA|TRBD2|TRBJ2-3|TRBV15
TGTGCCACCAGCAGAGCCTTCGTTGTGGGGGGGACAGATACGCAGTATTTT
CATSRAFVVGGTDTQYF
>once|NA|TRBJ2-7|TRBV29-1
TGCAGCGTCTTAGGCCCTGGGGCGGGAAGGACCTACGAGCAGTACTTC
CSVLGPGAGRTYEQYF
>NA|NA|TRBJ1-1|TRBV5-1
TGCGCCAGCAGCTTTGTAGGGGAGAACACTGAAGCTTTCTTT
CASSFVGENTEAFF
>NA|NA|TRBJ2-2|TRBV25-1
TGTGCCAGCACTCGAACGTACGGGGAGCTGTTTTTT
CASTRTYGELFF
>few|NA|TRBJ1-3|TRBV7-2
TGTGCCAGCAGCTTAGTCTCTGGAAACACCATATATTTT
CASSLVSGNTIYF
>NA|TRBD1|TRBJ1-1|TRBV4-1
TGCGCCAGCAGCCGCCCACAGGGGGACACTGAAGCTTTCTTT
CASSRPQGDTEAFF
>few|NA|TRBJ2-5|TRBV29-1
TGCAGCGTTGTTTTAGGAGAGACCCAGTACTTC
CSVVLGETQYF
>NA|NA|TRBJ2-3|TRBV4-1
TGCGCCAGCAGCAGGCCAGTGGGGGGAGATACGCAGTATTTT
CASSRPVGGDTQYF
>NA|TRBD2|TRBJ2-3|TRBV10-3
TGTGCCATCACGGCAGCGGGGGGTTACACAGATACGCAGTATTTT
CAITAAGGYTDTQYF
>NA|NA|TRBJ1-5|TRBV30
TGTGCCTGGAGTCCCCCCGACATAGGTCAGCCCCAGCATTTT
CAWSPPDIGQPQHF
>once|NA|TRBJ2-6|TRBV5-1
TGCGCCAGCAGCTTGGGCAGGAGCTCTGGGGCCAACGTCCTGACTTTC
CASSLGRSSGANVLTF
>NA|NA|TRBJ1-1|TRBV25-1
TGTGCCAGCAGGGGGCCGAACACTGAAGCTTTCTTT
CASRGPNTEAFF
>NA|NA|TRBJ2-1|TRBV7-9
TGTGCCAGCAGCTTTAGCGGAAATTCCTACAATGAGCAGTTCTTC
CASSFSGNSYNEQFF
>few|TRBD1|TRBJ2-3|TRBV29-1
TGCAGCGTTGAACGGACAGGGATGACCCAAGATACGCAGTATTTT
CSVERTGMTQDTQYF
>few|NA|TRBJ1-6|TRBV14
TGTGCCAGCAGCCAAGTGGCAGGATCCCTTTCACCCCTCCACTTT
CASSQVAGSLSPLHF
>NA|TRBD1|TRBJ1-2|TRBV18
TGTGCCAGCTCACCCACGGTGACAGGGCCCCATGGCTACACCTTC
CASSPTVTGPHGYTF
>NA|NA|TRBJ2-5|TRBV19
TGTGCCAGTAGTATAACCAGCCTGGGGGAGACCCAGTACTTC
CASSITSLGETQYF
>NA|TRBD2|TRBJ2-5|TRBV5-4
TGTGCCAGCAGCTTTGCCCAGACTAGCGGGGGGTTGGAGACCCAGTACTTC
CASSFAQTSGGLETQYF
>NA|NA|TRBJ1-2|TRBV25-1
TGTGCCAGCAGTGGAACACCCACCCGGGGCTACACCTTC
CASSGTPTRGYTF
>NA|NA|TRBJ1-5|TRBV30
TGTGCCTGGAGCACCGGGACGATCAATCAGCCCCAGCATTTT
CAWSTGTINQPQHF
>NA|NA|TRBJ1-5|TRBV30
TGTGCCTGGAGTCCGGGGAACAATCAGCCCCAGCATTTT
CAWSPGNNQPQHF
>NA|TRBD1|TRBJ1-1|TRBV15
TGTGCCACCAGCAGGCCGGGACAGGGAAAAGCTTTCTTT
CATSRPGQGKAFF
>NA|NA|TRBJ2-5|TRBV27
TGTGCCAGCAGTTTCAGGGTACGAGAGACCCAGTACTTC
CASSFRVRETQYF
>once|NA|TRBJ2-5|TRBV7-9
TGTGCCAGCAGCTTAGTAGAGGGAACCCAGTACTTC
CASSLVEGTQYF
>NA|NA|TRBJ2-1|TRBV6-6
TGTGCCAGCAGCTTGGGGACACTTAACAATGAGCAGTTCTTC
CASSLGTLNNEQFF
>NA|NA|TRBJ2-7|TRBV7-9
TGTGCCAGCAGCCAGAGATACGGGGGCCTTCCTAGCAAGCAGTACTTC
CASSQRYGGLPSKQYF
>NA|NA|TRBJ2-3|TRBV15
TGTGCCACCAGCAGAGCTCACACAGATACGCAGTATTTT
CATSRAHTDTQYF
>NA|NA|TRBJ2-2|TRBV30
TGTGCCTGGAGTGTACGAGGAACCGGGGAGCTGTTTTTT
CAWSVRGTGELFF
>NA|NA|TRBJ2-3|TRBV7-2
TGTGCCAGCAGCTTGGACTGGACGGATACGCAGTATTTT
CASSLDWTDTQYF
>NA|NA|TRBJ1-1|TRBV18
TGTGCCAGCTCACCATTTGGGGGCAACACTGAAGCTTTCTTT
CASSPFGGNTEAFF
>NA|NA|TRBJ2-7|TRBV30
TGTGCCTGGAGTGTAGGGTTCTCCTACGAGCAGTACTTC
CAWSVGFSYEQYF
>NA|NA|TRBJ1-1|TRBV30
TGTGCCTGGAGTGTAAGCTGGGCTCGCACTGAAGCTTTCTTT
CAWSVSWARTEAFF
>NA|NA|TRBJ2-5|TRBV5-1
TGCGCCAGCAGCTTGGGCGAGGGGGAAGAGACCCAGTACTTC
CASSLGEGEETQYF
>few|TRBD2|TRBJ2-1|TRBV11-2
TGTGCCAGCAGCTTAGCCTCTAGCGGCATCTCCAATGAGCAGTTCTTC
CASSLASSGISNEQFF
>NA|NA|TRBJ2-3|TRBV4-3
TGCGCCAGCAGCCAAGATAGGGGTCTGCCCGATACGCAGTATTTT
CASSQDRGLPDTQYF
>once|NA|TRBJ2-7|TRBV29-1
TGCAGCGTTGGCTTGGCAACCTACAAGCAGTACTTC
CSVGLATYKQYF
>NA|TRBD1|TRBJ2-7|TRBV5-1
TGCGCCAGCAGCCCCGGGACAGCCACCTACGAGCAGTACTTC
CASSPGTATYEQYF
>NA|NA|TRBJ2-1|TRBV30
TGTGCCTGTACAACACCTCTCGGGAATGAGCAGTTCTTC
CACTTPLGNEQFF
>NA|NA|TRBJ1-1|TRBV30
TGTGCCTGGATCCCCCCGTCAGAAGCTTTCTTT
CAWIPPSEAFF
>NA|TRBD1|TRBJ2-7|TRBV30
TGTGCCTGGAGTGCTGCGGACAGGGGGGTTTACGAGCAGTACTTC
CAWSAADRGVYEQYF
>few|NA|TRBJ2-5|TRBV5-6
TGTGCCAGCGGCAGGGAGTTAGAGACCCAGTACTTC
CASGRELETQYF
>NA|NA|TRBJ2-5|TRBV7-9
TGTGCCAGCAGCTTAAATCGGGAGACCCAGTACTTC
CASSLNRETQYF
>NA|NA|TRBJ1-4|TRBV7-2
TGTGCCAGCAGCTTACCAGGATTTAATGAAAAACTGTTTTTT
CASSLPGFNEKLFF
>NA|TRBD1|TRBJ1-1|TRBV5-6
TGTGCCAGCAGCCACGCCACAGGGGGTAAAACTTTCTTT
CASSHATGGKTFF
>NA|TRBD1|TRBJ1-1|TRBV5-1
TGCGCCAGCACCCTGACAGGGGCGAACACTGAAGCTTTCTTT
CASTLTGANTEAFF
>NA|NA|TRBJ2-1|TRBV14
TGTGCCAGCAGCCCCGGGTGGGCCTACAATGAGCAGTTCTTC
CASSPGWAYNEQFF
>few|NA|TRBJ1-1|TRBV7-2
TGTGCCAGCAGCTTAGACCAGAACACTGAAGCTTTCTTT
CASSLDQNTEAFF
>NA|TRBD1|TRBJ1-2|TRBV6-5
TGTGCCAGCAGACCACAGGGGAAAGGGGGCTACACCTTC
CASRPQGKGGYTF
>NA|NA|TRBJ1-3|TRBV25-1
TGTGCCAGCAGTGATGCCCGCAAGCCGGGAAACACCATATATTTT
CASSDARKPGNTIYF
>NA|TRBD2|TRBJ2-1|TRBV5-1
TGCGCCAGCAGCGGTAGCGGGGGGATTCACAATGAGCAGTTCTTC
CASSGSGGIHNEQFF
>NA|NA|TRBJ2-5|TRBV29-1
TGCAGCGTCGCCAGACAAGAAAAAGAGACCCAGTACTTC
CSVARQEKETQYF